This T cell receptor beta chain appears in the sequencing data of a study of identical twins. cDNA carried unique molecular identifiers, and a universal primer site was added by template switching. One entry per CDR3 protein results from TCRdb running MiXCR on the 5' RACE reads. The sample carries 420,000 or so distinct CDR3 sequences, approximately 17% recorded once. About this clonotype itself: The antigen is unknown.

CDR3 length equals 16 residues. V lost 2 bases to trimming and J lost 4 bases; unmatched junction nucleotides: 8. Germline CDR1 reads SGDLS; CDR2 reads YYNGEE. Points from the study as a whole: Insertions were reduced in abundant cord blood beta clonotypes but not in memory repertoires. Potential partial confounding of zero-insertion analyses by invariant MAIT and iNKT cells was noted.

This clonotype originated in a man aged 45-65 years in good health. The genes are TRBV9 and TRBJ2-2; 7 bases match TRBD2. Specimen: naive T cells sorted from blood. The CDR3 loop reads CASSVESGVGTGELFF. The CDR3 region has the DNA TGTGCCAGCAGCGTTGAAAGCGGGGTAGGCACCGGGGAGCTGTTTTTT.